A single sample is the source of the 3 T cell receptor beta chains below, sequenced in a study of cytomegalovirus exposure and HLA in healthy donors. PCR was performed using 60 Vbeta and 13 Jbeta primers. The data were produced by immunoSEQ multiplex PCR, yet TCRdb's version contains in-frame clones alone and is incomplete. The sample lists about 150,000 clones; over 70% were seen once. The sample comprised PBMCs. All receptors come from a woman younger than 35 in good health and CMV-seronegative.

This rearrangement joins TRBV2 to TRBJ1-5; D ambiguous. Germline V gene lookup returns CDR1 SNHLY and CDR2 FYNNEI. The V gene lost 6 bases and the J gene lost 4 bases, with 10 bases spanning the gap. The length of the CDR3 is 13 residues. The CDR3 bases are TGTGCCAGCAGCTTTGGCGGGAATCAGCCCCAGCATTTT. Protein product: CASSFGGNQPQHF.

This chain joins TRBV19 and TRBJ1-1; TRBD1 might be the D (5 bases). Germline loops: CDR1 LNHDA, CDR2 SQIVND (reference sequence). Trimming left V 7 bases short and J 4 bases short, with 16 bases between. The CDR3 consists of 14 residues. Here the CDR3 DNA reads TGTGCCAGTACGAGATCAGGGAAAGGCACTGAAGCTTTCTTT. Protein sequence: CASTRSGKGTEAFF.

The chain joins TRBV4-1 to TRBJ2-5; 16 nucleotides align to TRBD2. This CDR3 has 20 amino acids. The V gene end was trimmed by 3 bases and the J gene end by 2 bases; junction bases not matched to a gene: 12. The germline V gene has CDR1 MGHRA and CDR2 YSYEKL. The CDR3 is CASSQAGLAGGPDLQETQYF. The CDR3 DNA sequence: TGCGCCAGCAGCCAGGCGGGACTAGCGGGGGGGCCAGATCTACAAGAGACCCAGTACTTC.